This T cell receptor beta chain was captured by sequencing in a study of PD-L1 blockade in urothelial cancer. Study-level information: In terms of prior chemotherapy, patients had received 0 to 3 regimens. Findings and limits, study-wide: A below-median TCR clonality in blood before treatment predicted better survival.

Spiking of synthetic TCR analog templates was performed in each PCR. Sequenced by immunoSEQ multiplex PCR; TCRdb stores in-frame clones only, minus some. In the table there are roughly 60,000 clones, roughly four fifths of which are singletons. Every patient provided from 1 to 8 samples, collected pretreatment and on-treatment. As for this clone: Its antigen is still unknown.

The receptor comes from a man in his 70s with urothelial cancer. The material sequenced was PBMCs, taken around atezolizumab (anti-PD-L1) treatment.

The CDR3, as DNA: TGTGCCAGCAGCTTGGGGGACAGGGACCCCCCAGATACGCAGTATTTT. Amino acid sequence: CASSLGDRDPPDTQYF. This rearrangement joins TRBV5-5 to TRBJ2-3; 9 nucleotides align to TRBD1. V shed 0 bases and J 4 bases; nucleotides not matched to a gene: 6. Germline CDR1 reads SGHKS; CDR2 reads YYEKEE (reference sequence). The CDR3 runs 16 residues.